This TCR beta chain was captured by sequencing in a study of CD8+ T cells in alopecia areata. Overall study findings and caveats: Tofacitinib yielded significantly lower scalp clonality and fewer expanded CD8+ clones among the top 100.

As for treatment: oral pan-JAK inhibitor, 5-10 mg twice daily. The study team obtained lesional scalp punch biopsies and peripheral blood from alopecia areata patients. This clone is a singleton in its sample. Its antigen is still unknown. Germline V lookup: CDR1 MNHEY, CDR2 SMNVEV (reference sequence). The CDR3 is 13 amino acids. V lost 4 bases and J 7 bases, leaving 14 bases between the germline ends. Extracted from the samples, RNA was reverse transcribed into cDNA to serve as the sequencing template. Here immunoSEQ multiplex PCR was the method, and the copy in TCRdb shows in-frame clones only, minus some. The repertoire has fewer than 110,000 clones, about four fifths of them found once; the top ten carry 20% to 25%.

Sequenced material: CD8+ T cells sorted from blood, taken at week 24, from a patient treated with tofacitinib. The clonotype comes from a human donor with alopecia areata. The chain is built from TRBV27 and TRBJ2-7; D call uncertain. CDR3 in DNA: TGTGCCAGCAGTTCACACCCTTTGAAAGAGCAGTACTTC. This translates into CASSSHPLKEQYF.